A selection of T cell receptor beta chains follows, all from one sample in a study of cytomegalovirus exposure and HLA in healthy donors. Repertoires were generated with immunoSEQ multiplex PCR, while TCRdb's copy carries only in-frame clones and drops some. The table includes roughly 130,000 clones, just over 70% detected once. Source material: PBMCs. These receptor sequences come from a woman aged 55-69 years in good health and CMV-seropositive. Each CDR3 is given with its conserved first and last residue. The order of the fields is V gene, clone size, D gene, J gene, CDR3 protein, CDR3 DNA. The D gene is left open where the match is weak. Clone size, where shown, is once, few, many, or a class for clones that have expanded.

TRBV10-3	once	NA	TRBJ1-1	CAITRQGNTEAFF	TGTGCCATCACCCGCCAGGGGAACACTGAAGCTTTCTTT
TRBV5-1	NA	NA	TRBJ1-3	CASSLELSSGNTIYF	TGCGCCAGCAGCTTGGAGTTGAGCTCTGGAAACACCATATATTTT
TRBV6-5	NA	NA	TRBJ2-5	CASSLNTGKETQYF	TGTGCCAGCAGCCTAAATACAGGGAAAGAGACCCAGTACTTC
TRBV19	NA	TRBD1	TRBJ2-2	CASSIRDSHTGELFF	TGTGCCAGTAGTATTAGGGACAGCCACACCGGGGAGCTGTTTTTT
TRBV6-5	few	TRBD1	TRBJ1-3	CASSSDRGVSGNTIYF	TGTGCCAGCAGTTCGGACAGGGGTGTCTCTGGAAACACCATATATTTT
TRBV29-1	NA	NA	TRBJ1-1	CSAWTAINTEAFF	TGCAGCGCTTGGACAGCCATCAACACTGAAGCTTTCTTT
TRBV18	NA	TRBD1	TRBJ1-4	CASSDRAPVEKLFF	TGTGCCAGCTCCGACAGGGCCCCTGTCGAAAAACTGTTTTTT
TRBV18	once	TRBD2	TRBJ2-7	CASSPLGGDEQYF	TGTGCCAGCTCACCACTCGGGGGGGACGAGCAGTACTTC
TRBV19	NA	NA	TRBJ1-2	CATRSGFVDYGYTF	TGTGCCACCAGATCAGGATTCGTAGACTATGGCTACACCTTC
TRBV29-1	few	TRBD1	TRBJ2-2	CSVEDFVGTGYTGELFF	TGCAGCGTTGAAGATTTCGTAGGGACAGGGTACACCGGGGAGCTGTTTTTT
TRBV6-5	NA	NA	TRBJ1-4	CASSYSSPTGEKLFF	TGTGCCAGCAGTTACTCCTCCCCCACGGGTGAAAAACTGTTTTTT
TRBV6-1	NA	TRBD1	TRBJ2-7	CASSRTGQNTYEQYF	TGTGCCAGCAGTCGGACAGGCCAAAACACCTACGAGCAGTACTTC
TRBV5-5	NA	TRBD1	TRBJ1-5	CASSLRTGNQPQHF	TGTGCCAGCAGCTTGAGGACAGGAAATCAGCCCCAGCATTTT
TRBV7-3	NA	TRBD2	TRBJ2-7	CASRDPGLAGRANEQYF	TGTGCCAGCAGAGATCCGGGACTAGCGGGGCGCGCCAACGAGCAGTACTTC
TRBV10-1	NA	TRBD1	TRBJ1-1	CASSEGDRGPTEAFF	TGCGCCAGCAGTGAAGGAGACAGGGGGCCCACTGAAGCTTTCTTT
TRBV5-1	NA	NA	TRBJ1-1	CASSLSGTVTEAFF	TGCGCCAGCAGCTTGAGCGGTACGGTTACTGAAGCTTTCTTT
TRBV2	NA	TRBD1	TRBJ1-2	CASILDRGLGYGYTF	TGTGCCAGCATCCTTGACAGGGGGCTTGGCTATGGCTACACCTTC
TRBV2	few	TRBD2	TRBJ2-5	CASSEALSGGGTQYF	TGTGCCAGCAGTGAAGCGCTTAGCGGGGGAGGGACCCAGTACTTC
TRBV10-1	few	NA	TRBJ2-7	CASSVGASYEQYF	TGCGCCAGCAGTGTGGGGGCCTCCTACGAGCAGTACTTC
TRBV6-5	NA	TRBD1	TRBJ1-3	CASSTPDRAGNTIYF	TGTGCCAGCAGCACCCCGGACAGGGCCGGAAACACCATATATTTT
TRBV5-4	NA	NA	TRBJ2-7	CASSLVRGHEQYF	TGTGCCAGCAGCTTGGTCAGGGGCCACGAGCAGTACTTC
TRBV6-4	NA	NA	TRBJ2-2	CASSESRAAGELFF	TGTGCCAGCAGCGAAAGCAGGGCGGCCGGGGAGCTGTTTTTT
TRBV10-3	once	NA	TRBJ1-4	CAISDDRQELFF	TGTGCCATCAGTGACGACAGGCAAGAACTGTTTTTT
TRBV7-9	medium-sized	NA	TRBJ1-1	CASSTYRGAGNTEAFF	TGTGCCAGCAGCACCTACCGGGGGGCTGGAAACACTGAAGCTTTCTTT